The 17 T cell receptor beta chains listed next were all sequenced from one sample in a study of blood T cells in healthy people across ages. Primers used in a second PCR of roughly 6 to 12 cycles were a sample-barcoded 5' primer and a J-beta primer mix. From the 5' RACE reads, TCRdb called clonotypes with MiXCR, one entry per CDR3 protein. Here the sample spans about 640,000 distinct CDR3 sequences, about 30% being singletons. Material: blood. All receptors derive from a woman over 75 in good health.

This rearrangement joins TRBV2 to TRBJ2-7; D perhaps matches TRBD1 (7 bases). The CDR3 consists of 13 residues. Germline V gives CDR1 SNHLY, CDR2 FYNNEI. V was trimmed by 5 bases and J by 6 bases, leaving 14 bases between them. The CDR3 nucleotides are TGTGCCAGCAGTTTGCAGGGGGGTGGCGAGCAGTACTTC. Translation: CASSLQGGGEQYF. Variable domain in full (rest from reference TRBV2 and TRBJ2-7): EPEVTQTPSHQVTQMGQEVILRCVPISNHLYFYWYRQILGQKVEFLVSFYNNEISEKSEIFDDQFSVERPDGSNFTLKIRSTKLEDSAMYFCASSLQGGGEQYFGPGTRLTVT.

About this clonotype itself: Possible read error: a much larger clone is one base away. The V and J genes are TRBV20-1 and TRBJ1-5, with 12 bases identical to TRBD1. CDR1 is DFQATT, CDR2 SNEGSKA, per germline (reference sequence). The CDR3 is 18 amino acids. The CDR3 loop reads CSASTGTGGVKSNHPQHF. CDR3 DNA: TGCAGTGCTTCTACCGGGACAGGGGGCGTTAAGAGCAATCACCCCCAGCATTTT.

This clonotype was seen at least ten times. The chain couples TRBV7-2 to TRBJ2-1; D not resolved. This CDR3 is 14 amino acids long. The V gene's germline CDR1 is SGHTA and CDR2 FQGNSA. V was clipped by 3 bases and J by 0 bases, with 6 bases between them. DNA for the CDR3: TGTGCCAGCAGCTTCTTCGGCTCCTACAATGAGCAGTTCTTC. Amino acids: CASSFFGSYNEQFF. Based on the CDR3 plus reference TRBV7-2 and TRBJ2-1, the full variable domain is GAGVSQSPSNKVTEKGKDVELRCDPISGHTALYWYRQSLGQGLEFLIYFQGNSAPDKSGLPSDRFSAERTGGSVSTLTIQRTQQEDSAVYLCASSFFGSYNEQFFGPGTRLTVL.

The rearrangement links TRBV7-9 to TRBJ2-6, with D possibly being TRBD1 (5 bases). The V gene lost 5 bases and the J gene lost 0 bases, with 17 bases spanning the gap. Germline V lookup: CDR1 SEHNR, CDR2 FQNEAQ (reference sequence). The CDR3 totals 18 residues. DNA for the CDR3: TGTGCCAGCAGCGAGACAGCCGTCCTCCTCTCTGGGGCCAACGTCCTGACTTTC. It yields the protein CASSETAVLLSGANVLTF.

This clonotype was recorded at least ten times. The rearrangement joins TRBV20-1 to TRBJ2-7; TRBD2 might be the D (6 bases). Germline assignment: CDR1 DFQATT and CDR2 SNEGSKA (reference sequence). Trimming stripped 0 bases from V and 3 bases from J, with 12 bases between. This CDR3 spans 14 amino acids. In DNA, the CDR3 is TGCAGTGCTAGAGATCAACGGGGGTTCTACGAGCAGTACTTC. Amino acids: CSARDQRGFYEQYF.

In its sample, this clonotype was seen many times. The V and J genes are TRBV12-3 or TRBV12-4 and TRBJ1-2; D remains ambiguous. The germline V and J ends were trimmed by 2 bases and 8 bases, with 12 bases remaining between them. This CDR3 comprises 13 residues. In DNA, the CDR3 is TGTGCCAGCAGTTTATCCGGAACGTACGGCTACACCTTC. Its translation: CASSLSGTYGYTF.

This clonotype showed up just a few times. The chain recombines TRBV30 with TRBJ1-1; 9 bases are shared with TRBD1. Per germline, CDR1 GTSNPN and CDR2 SVGIG (reference sequence). CDR3 length equals 14 residues. With 2 bases clipped from V and 5 bases from J, the junction kept 6 bases outside the gene matches. The CDR3, as DNA: TGTGCCTGGAGTATTACCGGGACAGGGACTGAAGCTTTCTTT. This codes for CAWSITGTGTEAFF.

Details on this clonotype: A single base separates this from a much larger clone, so it may be a read error. V usage is TRBV5-1 and J usage is TRBJ2-1; TRBD1 matches 9 bases. Trimming removed 6 bases from V and 13 bases from J; junction bases left unmatched: 14. There are 14 residues in the CDR3. Germline loops: CDR1 SGHRS, CDR2 YFSETQ. The CDR3 bases are TGCGCCAGCATGACACAGGGGGCAGGGGAGACCCAGTTCTTC. Its translation: CASMTQGAGETQFF.

This clonotype was seen more than once but under ten times. This could be a read error, since a much larger clone is one nucleotide away. The chain carries TRBV18 and TRBJ1-6; 7 bases match TRBD1. The CDR3 extends over 14 amino acids. Germline values: CDR1 KGHSH, CDR2 LQKENI. CDR3 protein: CASSPTGTAGPRHF. The CDR3 nucleotides read TGTGCCAGCTCACCAACCGGGACAGCCGGACCCCGCCACTTT. Full variable domain (rest looked up from reference TRBV18 and TRBJ1-6): NAGVMQNPRHLVRRRGQEARLRCSPMKGHSHVYWYRQLPEEGLKFMVYLQKENIIDESGMPKERFSAEFPKEGPSILRIQQVVRGDSAAYFCASSPTGTAGPRHFGNGTRLTVT.

The chain couples TRBV12-3 or TRBV12-4 to TRBJ1-2, with a weak D call TRBD1 (5 bases). V dropped 3 bases and J dropped 7 bases, with 12 bases sitting between them. The length of the CDR3 is 13 residues. The CDR3 sequence is CASSLGRALGYTF. The CDR3 DNA reads TGTGCCAGCAGTTTGGGCAGGGCCCTTGGCTACACCTTC.

The gene calls are TRBV20-1 and TRBJ1-2; D is possibly TRBD1 (6 bases). The CDR3 sequence is 18 residues long. V shed 0 bases and J shed 3 bases, with 23 bases lying between them. Germline-derived CDR1 and CDR2 are DFQATT and SNEGSKA (reference sequence). The CDR3 loop reads CSARDTLGQSQNYYGYTF. CDR3 coding DNA: TGCAGTGCTAGAGATACCCTCGGACAGTCTCAGAACTACTATGGCTACACCTTC.

The chain carries TRBV5-1 and TRBJ2-6; 8 bases match TRBD1. With V trimmed by 3 bases and J by 0 bases, 8 bases remained unmatched. Germline lookup yields CDR1 SGHRS and CDR2 YFSETQ. The CDR3 spans 18 residues. CDR3 coding DNA: TGCGCCAGCAGCTCGGACAGGGAAAGACTCTCTGGGGCCAACGTCCTGACTTTC. Residues: CASSSDRERLSGANVLTF.

To note about this clonotype: Just one base apart from a much larger clone, this may be a read error. For the CDR3, the DNA is TGTGCCAGCAGCTTAGCGCGGTGGGAGACCCAGTACTTC. It codes for CASSLARWETQYF. The V call is TRBV7-6, the J call TRBJ2-5; unclear D gene. With 0 bases removed from V and 5 bases from J, the gap between germline ends came to 7 bases. The CDR3 runs to 13 residues. CDR1 and CDR2 from the germline V gene are SGHVS and FNYEAQ.

This clonotype was counted at least ten times. In DNA, the CDR3 is TGTGCCAGCGGCGAATGGCACTTCGGCTACACCTTC. Its protein product is CASGEWHFGYTF. The gene calls are TRBV9 and TRBJ1-2; D is unclear. The germline gives CDR1 SGDLS, CDR2 YYNGEE. V lost 7 bases, J lost 8 bases, and 15 bases lay in between. The CDR3 loop spans 12 amino acids. The whole variable domain, filled in from reference TRBV9 and TRBJ1-2, reads DSGVTQTPKHLITATGQRVTLRCSPRSGDLSVYWYQQSLDQGLQFLIQYYNGEERAKGNILERFSAQQFPDLHSELNLSSLELGDSALYFCASGEWHFGYTFGSGTRLTVV.

At least ten counts were recorded for this clonotype. V usage is TRBV6-1 and J usage is TRBJ2-3; 8 bases match TRBD1. This CDR3 has 15 amino acids. V shed 6 bases and J 4 bases; nucleotides not matched to a gene: 9. Germline values: CDR1 MNHNS, CDR2 SASEGT. The CDR3 sequence is CASSPDRAVADTQYF. CDR3 in DNA: TGTGCCAGCAGCCCGGACAGGGCGGTCGCAGATACGCAGTATTTT.

This clonotype was counted at least ten times. The CDR3: CASSLVHRDRIPPSTDTQYF. The CDR3 nucleotides are TGTGCCAGCAGCTTGGTCCATCGAGACAGGATCCCTCCTAGCACAGATACGCAGTATTTT. The gene calls are TRBV7-2 and TRBJ2-3; possible D gene TRBD1, 6 bases. V was shortened by 3 bases and J by 0 bases, with 25 bases between the two germline ends. The CDR3 loop spans 20 amino acids. Per the germline V gene, CDR1 is SGHTA and CDR2 is FQGNSA. Full variable domain (remainder filled in from reference TRBV7-2 and TRBJ2-3): GAGVSQSPSNKVTEKGKDVELRCDPISGHTALYWYRQSLGQGLEFLIYFQGNSAPDKSGLPSDRFSAERTGGSVSTLTIQRTQQEDSAVYLCASSLVHRDRIPPSTDTQYFGPGTRLTVL.

This chain connects TRBV20-1 to TRBJ2-5, with TRBD1 matching over 7 bases. The last part of the DNA fits TRBJ2-7 better; the J call may be wrong. In germline, CDR1 is DFQATT, CDR2 SNEGSKA (reference sequence). The CDR3 is 12 amino acids. Here the CDR3 reads CSARGTAYEQYF. The CDR3, as DNA: TGCAGTGCTCGAGGGACAGCCTACGAGCAGTACTTC.